These 26 T cell receptor beta chains share one sample of origin, sequenced in a study of blood T cell repertoires in COVID-19 (dated by TCRdb to about 2020). Library preparation was by the immunoSEQ multiplex PCR assay. TCRdb re-hosts the immuneACCESS table, in-frame sequences only. Its copies lack some clones; in the studies checked, an unresolved V gene accounts for under half of them, and the cause for the rest is not known. In this sample the table shows approximately 46,000 clones, roughly 86% of which occur a single time. The leading ten clones occupy about 15% of the sample. Sequencing was done on a sample of peripheral blood. The source is a human donor in a cohort sampled during active COVID-19.

V gene TRBV5-6 combines with J gene TRBJ2-3, with no clear D. Trimming pared 4 bases from V and 4 bases from J, leaving 4 bases between. The germline gives CDR1 SGHDT, CDR2 YYEEEE. CDR3 length equals 11 residues. CDR3 amino acids: CASSTADTQYF. CDR3 nucleotide sequence: TGTGCCAGCAGCACTGCAGATACGCAGTATTTT. The whole variable domain, remainder taken from reference TRBV5-6 and TRBJ2-3, is DAGVTQSPTHLIKTRGQQVTLRCSPKSGHDTVSWYQQALGQGPQFIFQYYEEEERQRGNFPDRFSGHQFPNYSSELNVNALLLGDSALYLCASSTADTQYFGPGTRLTVL.

The rearrangement uses TRBV5-8 and TRBJ2-3; 10 nucleotides agree with TRBD2. Germline CDR1 and CDR2: SGHTS and YDEGEE. J was trimmed by 4 bases and V by 0 bases; bases with no gene match: 8. The CDR3 totals 17 residues. CDR3 coding DNA: TGTGCCAGCAGCTTGGGGGCTAGCGGGAGAAATTCAGATACGCAGTATTTT. Amino acids: CASSLGASGRNSDTQYF.

V and J are TRBV24-1 and TRBJ2-3, with D unclear. CDR1 is KGHDR and CDR2 is SFDVKD in the germline V gene. The CDR3 runs 13 residues. The ends were cut back, 6 bases at V and 2 bases at J, with 8 bases in the middle. The CDR3 spells CATSRQATDTQYF. CDR3 DNA sequence: TGTGCCACCAGTCGGCAGGCCACAGATACGCAGTATTTT.

V gene TRBV7-9 combines with J gene TRBJ1-2; no definite D call. Germline V lookup: CDR1 SEHNR, CDR2 FQNEAQ (reference sequence). Trimming cost V 5 bases and J 4 bases, with 8 bases left between them. The CDR3 has 12 residues. For the CDR3, the DNA is TGTGCCAGCAGCCAAAGTAGCTATGGCTACACCTTC. Its translation: CASSQSSYGYTF.

The rearrangement links TRBV7-2 to TRBJ2-3, with a tentative D call TRBD2 (5 bases). This CDR3 region has 16 residues. Per the germline V gene, CDR1 is SGHTA and CDR2 is FQGNSA. V lost 5 bases and J lost 0, with 15 bases in between. The CDR3 reads CASSKPLEVSTDTQYF. The CDR3 coding sequence is TGTGCCAGCAGCAAGCCACTAGAAGTTAGCACAGATACGCAGTATTTT.

This chain joins TRBV11-2 and TRBJ1-2; TRBD1 matches at 9 bases. Germline assignment: CDR1 SGHAT and CDR2 FQNNGV. CDR3 size: 15 residues. V lost 7 bases to trimming and J lost 8 bases; unmatched junction nucleotides: 14. The CDR3 is CASKESGTGPRGYTF. CDR3 nucleotide sequence: TGTGCCAGCAAGGAATCCGGGACAGGGCCTCGCGGCTACACCTTC.

The genes are TRBV3-1 (or the pseudogene TRBV3-2) and TRBJ2-5, with a tentative D call TRBD1 (6 bases). This CDR3 has 13 amino acids. Trimming shortened V by 5 bases and J by 3 bases, and 10 bases separated the two germline ends. Germline lookup yields CDR1 LGHDT and CDR2 YNNKEL (reference sequence). CDR3 DNA sequence: TGTGCCAGCAGCTACGGACAGAAAGAGACCCAGTACTTC. Translating it yields CASSYGQKETQYF.

This chain connects TRBV5-1 to TRBJ2-1, with D possibly TRBD1 on 6 matching bases. Germline-derived CDR1 and CDR2 are SGHRS and YFSETQ. V shed 0 bases and J shed 5 bases, with 21 bases lying between them. The CDR3 extends over 18 amino acids. CDR3 in DNA: TGCGCCAGCAGCTTGGGCTATACAGGGAACCTTAGGAACAATGAGCAGTTCTTC. It specifies CASSLGYTGNLRNNEQFF.

This rearrangement joins TRBV21-1 to TRBJ1-4; the tabulated D call, TRBD1, remains unverified against the DNA. TRBV21-1 counts as a pseudogene. The CDR3 consists of 15 residues. CDR3 sequence: CASSSGQGADEKLFF. The CDR3 region has the DNA TGTGCCAGCAGCAGCGGACAGGGGGCGGATGAAAAACTGTTTTTT.

V and J are TRBV6-5 and TRBJ1-2; the D gene is possibly TRBD1 (6 bases). Germline CDR1 is MNHEY and CDR2 is SVGAGI. V lost 9 bases to trimming and J lost 3 bases, with 14 bases between them. The CDR3 sequence is 13 residues long. The CDR3, as DNA: TGTGCCAGTACGACAGGTATGGACTATGGCTACACCTTC. The encoded protein is CASTTGMDYGYTF.

The chain joins TRBV28 to TRBJ2-1, with TRBD1 matching 7 bases. Germline CDR1 MDHEN, CDR2 SYDVKM. V gave up 11 bases and J gave up 4 bases; unmatched junction bases: 8. There are 13 residues in the CDR3. The DNA of the CDR3 is TGTGCCTCCCTAGGGGGCCCTTACAATGAGCAGTTCTTC. It encodes CASLGGPYNEQFF.

V and J are TRBV11-3 and TRBJ2-1; 11 bases agree with TRBD1. Losses at the gene ends were 1 base for V and 4 bases for J; bases not matched to a gene: 3. The germline CDR1 and CDR2 sequences are SGHNT and YENEEA. The CDR3 is made up of 16 amino acids. CDR3 DNA sequence: TGTGCCAGCAGCTTAGCGGGGACAGGGGGTTACAATGAGCAGTTCTTC. This gives the protein CASSLAGTGGYNEQFF.

The chain couples TRBV12-3 or TRBV12-4 to TRBJ2-7; D gene uncertain. The CDR3 consists of 12 residues. Deletions cut 0 bases from V and 3 bases from J, with 3 bases between. CDR3 loop: CASSLANYEQYF. CDR3 in DNA: TGTGCCAGCAGTTTAGCCAACTACGAGCAGTACTTC.

This chain connects TRBV24-1 to TRBJ2-3; possibly TRBD2 for D (5 bases). Germline CDR1 KGHDR, CDR2 SFDVKD. Trimming cost V 3 bases and J 4 bases, with 10 bases left between them. The CDR3 loop spans 14 amino acids. In DNA, the CDR3 is TGTGCCACCAGTGATGGCGGGCCCCCAGATACGCAGTATTTT. Amino acids: CATSDGGPPDTQYF.

This clone was counted a single time. The V gene is TRBV14, the J gene TRBJ2-7, with 8 positions matching TRBD1. CDR3 length: 13 amino acids. The V gene's germline CDR1 is SGHDN and CDR2 FVKESK. The V segment lost 4 bases and the J segment 3 bases; nucleotides outside the gene matches: 2. As DNA, the CDR3 is TGTGCCAGCAGCCTAGACAGGGGCTACGAGCAGTACTTC. Translating gives CASSLDRGYEQYF.

The chain joins TRBV27 to TRBJ1-3, with D possibly being TRBD1 (5 bases). Germline lookup yields CDR1 MNHEY and CDR2 SMNVEV (reference sequence). This CDR3 has 17 amino acids. V lost 0 bases and J 3 bases, leaving 15 bases between the germline ends. The CDR3 is CASSLSGNGGSGNTIYF. CDR3 nucleotide sequence: TGTGCCAGCAGTTTATCGGGGAACGGGGGAAGTGGAAACACCATATATTTT.

To note about this clone: The germline gene is not matched at one end of the junction; a read error may be the cause. The rearrangement links TRBV5-4 to TRBJ2-2, with 9 bases lining up with TRBD2. This CDR3 spans 15 amino acids. Germline lookup yields CDR1 SGHNT and CDR2 YYREEE (reference sequence). The CDR3 is CASSPGLAKTGELFF. CDR3 DNA: TGTGCCAGCAGCCCCGGACTAGCGAAAACCGGGGAGCTGTTTTTT.

The chain couples TRBV10-3 to TRBJ2-5; D is perhaps TRBD2 (7 bases). The V gene's germline CDR1 is ENHRY and CDR2 SYGVKD. Trimming removed 6 bases at V and 2 bases at J, with 10 bases between. This CDR3 region has 13 residues. CDR3 sequence: CAIRGGRQETQYF. The CDR3, as DNA: TGTGCCATCAGGGGGGGGCGGCAAGAGACCCAGTACTTC.

The chain uses TRBV29-1 and TRBJ1-1; 7 nucleotides agree with TRBD1. The CDR3 length is 13 residues. The germline V gene has CDR1 SQVTM and CDR2 ANQGSEA. The ends lost 3 bases at V and 1 base at J; junction bases unmatched: 2. The CDR3 DNA reads as TGCAGCGTTGAGCGACAGGGGAACACTGAAGCTTTCTTT. The encoded protein is CSVERQGNTEAFF.

The chain links TRBV18 to TRBJ1-2, with D perhaps TRBD1 (6 bases). Germline assignment: CDR1 KGHSH and CDR2 LQKENI. V lost 6 bases to trimming and J lost 0 bases, with 14 bases between them. The CDR3 is 15 residues long. CDR3 region: CASSPRTEANYGYTF. In nucleotides, the CDR3 is TGTGCCAGCTCCCCCAGGACAGAAGCTAACTATGGCTACACCTTC.

The DNA for the CDR3 is TGTGCCAGCAGTGTAGCAGGGACTATACAGCCCCAGCATTTT. It is translated as CASSVAGTIQPQHF. The rearrangement joins TRBV6-1 to TRBJ1-5; tentatively, D is TRBD1 (5 bases). Between the trimmed V and J ends, which lost 4 bases and 7 bases, there was a span of 14 bases. Germline lookup yields CDR1 MNHNS and CDR2 SASEGT. The CDR3 length is 14 residues.

The chain carries TRBV18 and TRBJ2-5, with 7 bases fitting TRBD2. This CDR3 has 18 residues. The ends lost 2 bases at V and 4 bases at J; junction bases unmatched: 16. CDR1 is KGHSH and CDR2 is LQKENI in the germline V gene. The CDR3 nucleotides are TGTGCCAGCTCACCAAGCTTGCCCAGCCCGGGGGGTAGAGAGACCCAGTACTTC. It yields the protein CASSPSLPSPGGRETQYF.

This clone was recorded once. V and J are TRBV3-1 (or the pseudogene TRBV3-2) and TRBJ2-4, with D perhaps matching TRBD1 (7 bases). Deletions cut 0 bases from V and 10 bases from J, with 28 bases between. Germline CDR1 and CDR2: LGHDT and YNNKEL (reference sequence). The length of the CDR3 is 19 residues. The CDR3 region has the DNA TGTGCCAGCAGCCAAGATTTAAGGGGGCCCGGACTAACACCACCAATTCAGTACTTC. Protein: CASSQDLRGPGLTPPIQYF.

This sequence joins TRBV11-3 and TRBJ2-5, with D tentatively TRBD1 (5 bases). Per germline, CDR1 SGHNT and CDR2 YENEEA. Trimming took off 0 bases at V and 5 bases at J, with 13 bases between the two ends. The CDR3 covers 15 residues. The CDR3 here is CASSLDSGAGETQYF. The CDR3 nucleotides read TGTGCCAGCAGCTTAGATTCAGGTGCAGGGGAGACCCAGTACTTC.

J is TRBJ2-5 and V is TRBV3-1 (or the pseudogene TRBV3-2), with 10 positions matching TRBD1. V lost 5 bases, J lost 5 bases, and 8 bases stayed unmatched. Germline CDR1 LGHDT, CDR2 YNNKEL (reference sequence). This CDR3 is 15 amino acids long. Written as DNA, the CDR3 is TGTGCCAGCAGCACCGACAGGGGGCTGTTTGAGACCCAGTACTTC. Translation gives CASSTDRGLFETQYF.

This sequence joins TRBV5-4 and TRBJ2-5; 9 bases align to TRBD1. Germline-derived CDR1 and CDR2 are SGHNT and YYREEE (reference sequence). This CDR3 has 17 residues. Trimming took 1 base from V and 5 from J; bases not matched to a gene: 12. The CDR3 here is CASSLTAGTGSSETQYF. The CDR3 DNA is TGTGCCAGCAGCTTGACGGCCGGGACAGGGAGTTCTGAGACCCAGTACTTC.